The next 10 T cell receptor beta chains were all read from a single sample in a study of CD8 T cells in Susac syndrome. The RNA, about 0.45 to 1 ug, was put through reverse transcription using random hexamers. Via MiXCR, TCRdb re-called the immunoSEQ multiplex PCR reads, giving one row per CDR3 protein. The sample has some 260,000 distinct CDR3 sequences; about 88% are singletons. Source material: CD8+ T cells from PBMCs. These TCRs come from a human donor with multiple sclerosis.

J is TRBJ1-1 and V is TRBV19, with no clear D. Deletions cut 11 bases from V and 4 bases from J, with 11 bases between. Germline assignment: CDR1 LNHDA and CDR2 SQIVND (reference sequence). The CDR3 contains 11 residues. The CDR3 DNA is TGTGCCTCGGGGAGAAGCACTGAAGCTTTCTTT. The encoded protein is CASGRSTEAFF.

The J gene is TRBJ2-3, the V gene TRBV29-1; D is unresolved. The CDR3 covers 13 residues. Trimming stripped 4 bases from V and 0 bases from J, with 8 bases between. Germline CDR1 and CDR2: SQVTM and ANQGSEA. As DNA, the CDR3 is TGCAGCGTTGTCGGCTCTAGCACAGATACGCAGTATTTT. Its translation: CSVVGSSTDTQYF.

This chain links TRBV25-1 with TRBJ2-7; 9 nucleotides line up with TRBD1. This CDR3 is built from 16 residues. Trimming cost V 4 bases and J 2 bases; bases outside gene matches: 9. Germline assignment: CDR1 MGHDK and CDR2 SYGVNS. The CDR3 nucleotides are TGTGCCAGCAGTGCAGGGACAGGGCCTCTCACCTACGAGCAGTACTTC. It yields the protein CASSAGTGPLTYEQYF.

J is TRBJ1-5 and V is TRBV7-8; TRBD1 aligns across 7 bases. Trimming cost V 2 bases and J 4 bases; bases outside gene matches: 8. The CDR3 has 16 amino acids. Germline CDR1 SGHVS, CDR2 FQNEAQ. The CDR3 bases are TGTGCCAGCAGCTTACCCGACAGGGAAGGGAATCAGCCCCAGCATTTT. Its protein product is CASSLPDREGNQPQHF.

The genes are TRBV4-1 and TRBJ2-5; 9 nucleotides match TRBD2. Losses at the gene ends were 4 bases for V and 3 bases for J; bases not matched to a gene: 9. The CDR3 is made up of 16 amino acids. Looked up from germline, CDR1 is MGHRA and CDR2 is YSYEKL. The CDR3 region has the DNA TGCGCCAGCAGCCGAGTAGCGGGAGTGGGGAAAGAGACCCAGTACTTC. Translated, it gives CASSRVAGVGKETQYF.

This chain joins TRBV19 and TRBJ1-2; possible D gene TRBD1, 5 bases. Germline CDR1 reads LNHDA; CDR2 reads SQIVND (reference sequence). The germline V and J ends were trimmed by 2 bases and 6 bases, with 10 bases remaining between them. This CDR3 spans 13 amino acids. CDR3 residues: CASSIQGLNGYTF. CDR3 sequence (DNA): TGTGCCAGTAGTATACAGGGATTGAATGGCTACACCTTC.

The V call is TRBV7-2, the J call TRBJ2-1, with TRBD2 matching over 7 bases. The CDR3 runs 20 residues. Germline V CDR1 and CDR2: SGHTA, FQGNSA. V was clipped by 2 bases and J by 9 bases; unmatched bases: 25. The CDR3 spells CASSLHVMLAAATSPFEQFF. Written as DNA, the CDR3 is TGTGCCAGCAGCTTACACGTTATGCTAGCGGCAGCTACGTCCCCCTTTGAGCAGTTCTTC.

This chain joins TRBV11-2 and TRBJ2-3; 9 bases map to TRBD2. This CDR3 comprises 13 residues. V trimming: 6 bases; J trimming: 4 bases; junction bases outside the gene matches: 2. The V gene's germline CDR1 is SGHAT and CDR2 FQNNGV. The CDR3 loop reads CASRTSGPDTQYF. The CDR3 DNA is TGTGCCAGCAGGACTAGCGGCCCAGATACGCAGTATTTT.

The chain couples TRBV7-9 to TRBJ2-3; 7 bases map to TRBD2. The CDR3 totals 16 residues. CDR1 is SEHNR and CDR2 is FQNEAQ in the germline V gene (reference sequence). Germline trimming cut 2 bases from V and 3 bases from J; bases unmatched to any gene: 8. The CDR3 here is CASSLPREEGTDTQYF. In DNA, the CDR3 is TGTGCCAGCAGCTTACCTCGGGAGGAGGGGACAGATACGCAGTATTTT.

This clonotype has only a few counts. V usage is TRBV28 and J usage is TRBJ2-7; 7 nucleotides align to TRBD1. The CDR3 consists of 14 residues. Germline CDR1 and CDR2: MDHEN and SYDVKM. J gave up 3 bases and V 1 base, and 3 bases lay outside the gene matches. The CDR3 DNA reads as TGTGCCAGCAGTTTATCTGGGACAGACTACGAGCAGTACTTC. This sequence encodes CASSLSGTDYEQYF.